What follows are 26 T cell receptor beta chains derived from one specimen sequenced in a study of blood T cell repertoires in COVID-19. Using immunoSEQ multiplex PCR, the repertoire was profiled, and TCRdb retains in-frame clones only, with some absent. Altogether more than 250,000 clones are present, more than 75% being singletons, with the ten largest covering 1%. Sequencing used peripheral blood. The source is a man aged 50-60 years with active or convalescent COVID-19.

This chain connects TRBV4-3 to TRBJ1-1; the D is unclear. CDR3 length: 15 amino acids. Between the trimmed V and J ends, which lost 4 bases and 0 bases, there was a span of 12 bases. Germline assignment: CDR1 LGHNA and CDR2 YSLEER. The DNA of the CDR3 is TGCGCCAGCAGCCCTGTCGGTCAAATGAACACTGAAGCTTTCTTT. Translating it yields CASSPVGQMNTEAFF.

V gene TRBV3-1 (or the pseudogene TRBV3-2) combines with J gene TRBJ1-4; 7 nucleotides match TRBD1. Germline CDR1 LGHDT, CDR2 YNNKEL (reference sequence). V shed 4 bases, J shed 7 bases, and the junction held 6 bases outside the gene matches. CDR3 length equals 14 residues. The CDR3 DNA follows: TGTGCCAGCAGCCCGACAGGGTCGGGTGAAAAACTGTTTTTT. Its translation: CASSPTGSGEKLFF.

The rearrangement uses TRBV2 and TRBJ1-5; 7 nucleotides align to TRBD1. This CDR3 region has 13 residues. Germline CDR1 is SNHLY and CDR2 is FYNNEI. Trimming removed 7 bases from V and 7 bases from J; junction bases left unmatched: 7. This CDR3 reads CASTTGDHQPQHF. The CDR3 DNA reads as TGTGCCAGCACCACAGGGGATCACCAGCCCCAGCATTTT. Complete variable domain (other parts from reference TRBV2 and TRBJ1-5): EPEVTQTPSHQVTQMGQEVILRCVPISNHLYFYWYRQILGQKVEFLVSFYNNEISEKSEIFDDQFSVERPDGSNFTLKIRSTKLEDSAMYFCASTTGDHQPQHFGDGTRLSIL.

CDR3 amino acids: CASSLKGAHYGYTF. In DNA, the CDR3 is TGTGCCAGCAGCTTGAAGGGGGCCCACTATGGCTACACCTTC. The genes are TRBV5-6 and TRBJ1-2; 7 bases are shared with TRBD1. The V gene end was trimmed by 1 base and the J gene end by 3 bases; junction bases not matched to a gene: 3. The CDR3 length is 14 residues. In germline, CDR1 is SGHDT, CDR2 YYEEEE.

The J gene is TRBJ2-3, the V gene TRBV5-6, with a possible D match to TRBD2 (6 bases). The CDR3 totals 13 residues. V was cut by 0 bases and J by 4 bases, with 6 bases left in between. CDR1 and CDR2 (germline): SGHDT, YYEEEE. This CDR3 is CASSLAGADTQYF. The CDR3 DNA reads TGTGCCAGCAGCTTGGCGGGGGCAGATACGCAGTATTTT.

The chain combines TRBV5-4 with TRBJ2-1; D may be TRBD2 (6 bases). The CDR3 has 16 amino acids. Germline V gives CDR1 SGHNT, CDR2 YYREEE (reference sequence). Trimming shortened V by 3 bases and J by 7 bases, and 20 bases separated the two germline ends. The CDR3, as DNA: TGTGCCAGCAGCTCGGAGGGGCCCAGCTTTTTAAATGAGCAGTTCTTC. Translating it yields CASSSEGPSFLNEQFF. Drawing the rest from reference TRBV5-4 and TRBJ2-1, the complete variable domain is ETGVTQSPTHLIKTRGQQVTLRCSSQSGHNTVSWYQQALGQGPQFIFQYYREEENGRGNFPPRFSGLQFPNYSSELNVNALELDDSALYLCASSSEGPSFLNEQFFGPGTRLTVL.

The V and J genes are TRBV29-1 and TRBJ2-3, with 13 nucleotides matching TRBD2. Trimming removed 0 bases from V and 6 bases from J; junction bases left unmatched: 9. The CDR3 length is 17 residues. Germline CDR1 is SQVTM and CDR2 is ANQGSEA. Here the CDR3 DNA reads TGCAGCGTTGAAGATAAAACTAGCGGGGGGGCGTCGGATACGCAGTATTTT. It encodes CSVEDKTSGGASDTQYF.

J is TRBJ2-5 and V is TRBV7-8; the D is unclear. Between the trimmed V and J ends, which lost 0 bases and 1 base, there was a span of 9 bases. There are 15 residues in the CDR3. Per the germline V gene, CDR1 is SGHVS and CDR2 is FQNEAQ. The CDR3 spells CASSLARPAQETQYF. CDR3 DNA sequence: TGTGCCAGCAGCTTAGCCAGGCCAGCCCAAGAGACCCAGTACTTC.

The rearrangement joins TRBV4-1 to TRBJ2-1, with a weak D call TRBD2 (5 bases). The germline V gene encodes CDR1 MGHRA and CDR2 YSYEKL. Between the trimmed V and J ends, which lost 2 bases and 4 bases, there was a span of 15 bases. The CDR3 is 16 amino acids. CDR3 in DNA: TGCGCCAGCAGCCAACCTAGCTTCACCAGTTACAATGAGCAGTTCTTC. Amino acid sequence: CASSQPSFTSYNEQFF.

The V call is TRBV5-1, the J call TRBJ1-2, with TRBD1 identical over 8 bases. The CDR3 totals 14 residues. V trimming: 7 bases; J trimming: 0 bases; junction bases outside the gene matches: 5. CDR1 SGHRS and CDR2 YFSETQ come from the germline V gene. The CDR3 DNA sequence: TGCGCCAGCGGACAACAGGGGGCTAACTATGGCTACACCTTC. It yields the protein CASGQQGANYGYTF.

CDR3 sequence (DNA): TGTGCCAGTAGTACTCGACAGGGGGCCTACTATGGCTACACCTTC. It yields the protein CASSTRQGAYYGYTF. The gene calls are TRBV19 and TRBJ1-2; 10 nucleotides align to TRBD1. CDR1 is LNHDA, CDR2 SQIVND, per germline (reference sequence). Losses at the gene ends were 4 bases for V and 3 bases for J; bases not matched to a gene: 5. CDR3 length: 15 amino acids. The whole variable domain, remainder taken from reference TRBV19 and TRBJ1-2, is DGGITQSPKYLFRKEGQNVTLSCEQNLNHDAMYWYRQDPGQGLRLIYYSQIVNDFQKGDIAEGYSVSREKKESFPLTVTSAQKNPTAFYLCASSTRQGAYYGYTFGSGTRLTVV.

This chain connects TRBV29-1 to TRBJ2-7; 10 bases align to TRBD2. V gave up 7 bases and J gave up 7 bases; unmatched junction bases: 16. The CDR3 extends over 15 amino acids. CDR1 is SQVTM and CDR2 is ANQGSEA in the germline V gene. CDR3 loop: CSARSGTSDYPEQYF. CDR3 coding DNA: TGCAGCGCCCGGTCCGGGACTAGCGATTATCCGGAGCAGTACTTC.

Written as DNA, the CDR3 is TGTGCCAGCGTTCAGGGTCTTCTCTCCTACAATGAGCAGTTCTTC. Its translation: CASVQGLLSYNEQFF. V is TRBV6-5 and J is TRBJ2-1, with TRBD1 as a possible D gene (5 bases). CDR1 is MNHEY and CDR2 is SVGAGI in the germline V gene. CDR3 length equals 15 residues. Between the trimmed V and J ends, which lost 8 bases and 0 bases, there was a span of 14 bases.

The chain uses TRBV5-1 and TRBJ2-1; 13 bases align to TRBD2. V trimming: 1 base; J trimming: 6 bases; junction bases outside the gene matches: 7. CDR3 length: 17 amino acids. Germline V gives CDR1 SGHRS, CDR2 YFSETQ. The chain's CDR3 is CASSLRLAGGYTNEQFF. DNA of the CDR3: TGCGCCAGCAGCTTGCGACTAGCGGGGGGATATACCAATGAGCAGTTCTTC.

This chain connects TRBV4-2 to TRBJ2-1; 11 nucleotides line up with TRBD2. This CDR3 region has 16 residues. With V trimmed by 0 bases and J by 7 bases, 5 bases remained unmatched. The germline V gene has CDR1 LGHNA and CDR2 YNFKEQ. CDR3 region: CASSQEVAGGPNEQFF. CDR3 DNA sequence: TGTGCCAGCAGCCAAGAGGTAGCGGGGGGGCCGAATGAGCAGTTCTTC.

V gene TRBV10-3 combines with J gene TRBJ2-7; 9 bases match TRBD2. With V trimmed by 10 bases and J by 5 bases, 9 bases remained unmatched. CDR1 and CDR2 from the germline V gene are ENHRY and SYGVKD. CDR3 length: 13 amino acids. CDR3 in amino acids: CASGKREDDEQYF. In DNA form, the CDR3 reads TGTGCCAGCGGAAAGCGGGAGGACGACGAGCAGTACTTC.

The J gene is TRBJ2-5, the V gene TRBV7-3; 10 bases are shared with TRBD1. J lost 3 bases, V lost 2 bases, and 3 bases had no gene match. Germline CDR1 and CDR2: SGHTA and FQGTGA. The CDR3 sequence is 15 residues long. DNA for the CDR3: TGTGCCAGCAGCTTATTCGGACAGGGGGAAGAGACCCAGTACTTC. It specifies CASSLFGQGEETQYF.

Comments on this clone: The sample contains more than one DNA sequence encoding this CDR3. The chain joins TRBV18 to TRBJ2-1; D gene unclear. From germline, CDR1 is KGHSH and CDR2 LQKENI. The CDR3 sequence is 14 residues long. The V end was cut by 3 bases, the J end by 0 bases, with 6 bases between. The DNA of the CDR3 is TGTGCCAGCTCACCGGGCAGCTCCTACAATGAGCAGTTCTTC. It translates to CASSPGSSYNEQFF.

The chain combines TRBV2 with TRBJ2-7, with a possible D match to TRBD1 (5 bases). The germline V gene has CDR1 SNHLY and CDR2 FYNNEI. Trimming removed 7 bases at V and 0 bases at J, with 7 bases between. This CDR3 is built from 12 residues. Here the CDR3 DNA reads TGTGCCAGCAAACAGGTCTCCTACGAGCAGTACTTC. It specifies CASKQVSYEQYF.

The V gene is TRBV30, the J gene TRBJ2-3; TRBD2 agrees at 9 bases. Looked up from germline, CDR1 is GTSNPN and CDR2 is SVGIG (reference sequence). The CDR3 is made up of 17 amino acids. Trimming cost V 3 bases and J 0 bases; bases outside gene matches: 10. The CDR3 region is CAWSRRPSGASTDTQYF. CDR3 bases: TGTGCCTGGAGCCGCCGTCCTAGCGGGGCTAGCACAGATACGCAGTATTTT.

The V call is TRBV10-3, the J call TRBJ2-4; a possible D gene is TRBD2 (7 bases). Germline V gives CDR1 ENHRY, CDR2 SYGVKD. The ends were cut back, 5 bases at V and 8 bases at J, with 19 bases in the middle. The CDR3 loop spans 15 amino acids. CDR3 loop: CAISRVRGAKYIQYF. CDR3 in DNA: TGTGCCATCAGTCGAGTCCGGGGGGCAAAGTACATTCAGTACTTC.

The chain is built from TRBV5-4 and TRBJ2-5; tentatively, D is TRBD1 (6 bases). The CDR3 is made up of 15 amino acids. Germline-derived CDR1 and CDR2 are SGHNT and YYREEE (reference sequence). V dropped 4 bases and J dropped 1 base, with 14 bases sitting between them. CDR3 sequence reads: CASSTSTGFQETQYF. CDR3 nucleotides: TGTGCCAGCAGCACCTCAACAGGGTTCCAAGAGACCCAGTACTTC.

J is TRBJ1-1 and V is TRBV5-1; maybe TRBD1 (6 bases). Germline CDR1 and CDR2: SGHRS and YFSETQ. Trimming stripped 2 bases from V and 1 base from J, with 15 bases between. The CDR3 length is 16 residues. CDR3 region: CASSFGTPIQNTEAFF. In DNA form, the CDR3 reads TGCGCCAGCAGCTTCGGGACACCGATTCAGAACACTGAAGCTTTCTTT.

The V gene is TRBV29-1, the J gene TRBJ1-3; 7 bases are shared with TRBD1. V dropped 6 bases and J dropped 8; count of bases not matched to a gene: 10. The germline gives CDR1 SQVTM, CDR2 ANQGSEA. This CDR3 has 13 amino acids. CDR3 in amino acids: CSVETQTGDTIYF. DNA for the CDR3: TGCAGCGTAGAGACACAAACAGGGGACACCATATATTTT.

The CDR3 coding sequence is TGTGCCAGCAGTGAATCCAAGCGTGGGTTCCTGAACACTGAAGCTTTCTTT. Protein sequence: CASSESKRGFLNTEAFF. V is TRBV25-1 and J is TRBJ1-1; the D is unclear. Deletions cut 1 base from V and 0 bases from J, with 15 bases between. Germline V CDR1 and CDR2: MGHDK, SYGVNS. This CDR3 spans 17 amino acids.

V is TRBV7-8 and J is TRBJ2-3; TRBD1 aligns across 9 bases. Germline values: CDR1 SGHVS, CDR2 FQNEAQ. This CDR3 is built from 16 residues. The V and J ends lost 4 bases and 4 bases, in that order; junction bases with no gene match: 9. The CDR3 DNA is TGTGCCAGCAGCTCTGGCTCAGGGGACAGGGCAGATACGCAGTATTTT. Translated: CASSSGSGDRADTQYF.